These 21 T cell receptor beta chains originate from one sample sequenced in a study of cytotoxic CD8 clonotypes in ibrutinib-treated CLL. Data came from immunoSEQ multiplex PCR; TCRdb stores just in-frame clones and leaves some out. The sample contains tens of thousands of clones, 60% to 80% of which appear only once. Source: PBMCs, taken after 12 months of ibrutinib treatment. The receptors were sampled from a human donor with chronic lymphocytic leukemia.

The chain combines TRBV4-2 with TRBJ1-1, with unresolved D. The CDR3 consists of 14 residues. The V gene's germline CDR1 is LGHNA and CDR2 YNFKEQ. V gave up 1 base and J gave up 7 bases, with 13 bases separating them. The CDR3 spells CASSQVEPIHEAFF. CDR3 bases: TGTGCCAGCAGCCAAGTCGAACCCATCCATGAAGCTTTCTTT.

This clone has more than one count but fewer than ten. V and J are TRBV7-9 and TRBJ1-6, with a possible D match to TRBD1 (5 bases). V lost 5 bases to trimming and J lost 7 bases, with 21 bases between them. The CDR3 runs to 17 residues. Germline CDR1 and CDR2: SEHNR and FQNEAQ (reference sequence). Here the CDR3 reads CASSGRDVDPLNSPLHF. CDR3 bases: TGTGCCAGCAGCGGACGGGACGTAGACCCTCTAAATTCACCCCTCCACTTT.

V is TRBV9 and J is TRBJ1-1; tentative D call: TRBD1 (6 bases). From germline, CDR1 is SGDLS and CDR2 YYNGEE. Trimming took 0 bases from V and 2 from J, leaving 11 bases between them. This CDR3 region has 15 residues. The CDR3 nucleotides read TGTGCCAGCAGCGTAGGGTCCAGGGGAAACACTGAAGCTTTCTTT. Protein: CASSVGSRGNTEAFF.

This clone was recorded at least ten times. The V gene is TRBV7-9, the J gene TRBJ1-3, with D perhaps TRBD1 (6 bases). This CDR3 contains 14 residues. Germline-derived CDR1 and CDR2 are SEHNR and FQNEAQ (reference sequence). V was trimmed by 2 bases and J by 2 bases, leaving 7 bases between them. In DNA, the CDR3 is TGTGCCAGCAGCTTAAGGGGGGCTGGAAACACCATATATTTT. Its translation: CASSLRGAGNTIYF.

This clone was observed a few times. This chain joins TRBV25-1 and TRBJ2-1; 7 bases are a match to TRBD2. V dropped 2 bases and J dropped 7; count of bases not matched to a gene: 8. This CDR3 is built from 15 residues. Per germline, CDR1 MGHDK and CDR2 SYGVNS. CDR3: CASSEEHGGWNEQFF. CDR3 coding DNA: TGTGCCAGCAGTGAAGAACACGGGGGGTGGAATGAGCAGTTCTTC.

On this clone: Mismatch with germline at one junction end may stem from a read error. CDR3 amino acids: CASSLGGSEETQYF. In nucleotides, the CDR3 is TGTGCTAGCAGCTTAGGAGGGTCAGAAGAGACCCAGTACTTC. The chain links TRBV7-7 to TRBJ2-5, with a possible D match to TRBD2 (6 bases). The CDR3 runs 14 residues. Germline CDR1 reads SSHAT; CDR2 reads FNYEAQ (reference sequence). The whole variable domain, filled in from reference TRBV7-7 and TRBJ2-5, reads GAGVSQSPRYKVTKRGQDVTLRCDPISSHATLYWYQQALGQGPEFLTYFNYEAQPDKSGLPSDRFSAERPEGSISTLTIQRTEQRDSAMYRCASSLGGSEETQYFGPGTRLLVL.

By its share, this clone is medium-sized (0.01 to 0.1%). This chain connects TRBV9 to TRBJ2-1; no definite D call. The CDR3 runs to 15 residues. Trimming pared 3 bases from V and 0 bases from J, leaving 10 bases between. The germline V gene has CDR1 SGDLS and CDR2 YYNGEE. For the CDR3, the DNA is TGTGCCAGCAGCGACCGATCTGGCTCCTACAATGAGCAGTTCTTC. As protein: CASSDRSGSYNEQFF. The full variable domain, rest sourced from reference TRBV9 and TRBJ2-1, is DSGVTQTPKHLITATGQRVTLRCSPRSGDLSVYWYQQSLDQGLQFLIQYYNGEERAKGNILERFSAQQFPDLHSELNLSSLELGDSALYFCASSDRSGSYNEQFFGPGTRLTVL.

This chain connects TRBV19 to TRBJ2-5, with 10 positions matching TRBD2. CDR1 is LNHDA, CDR2 SQIVND, per germline (reference sequence). The CDR3 is 13 residues long. Trimming removed 6 bases from V and 7 bases from J; junction bases left unmatched: 5. The CDR3: CASSLAGEGTQYF. The CDR3 DNA is TGTGCCAGTAGCCTAGCGGGGGAGGGGACCCAGTACTTC.

The chain couples TRBV7-9 to TRBJ2-3, with D perhaps TRBD1 (5 bases). The CDR3 consists of 13 residues. The V and J ends lost 7 bases and 11 bases respectively, with 19 bases between them. Germline loops: CDR1 SEHNR, CDR2 FQNEAQ (reference sequence). The CDR3 region has the DNA TGTGCCAGCACCCTGATTGGGGCCCCGGGGCAGTATTTT. Its protein is CASTLIGAPGQYF.

There are a few counts of this clone. V usage is TRBV11-2 and J usage is TRBJ2-3; the D gene is possibly TRBD2 (5 bases). CDR3 length: 14 residues. Trimming stripped 2 bases from V and 4 bases from J, with 10 bases between. Germline V gene lookup returns CDR1 SGHAT and CDR2 FQNNGV. The CDR3 sequence is CASSLIASSDTQYF. The CDR3 DNA is TGTGCCAGCAGCTTAATAGCGTCCTCAGATACGCAGTATTTT.

The rearrangement links TRBV6-5 to TRBJ2-5; TRBD2 aligns across 8 bases. J gave up 1 base and V 0 bases, and 4 bases lay outside the gene matches. Germline CDR1 is MNHEY and CDR2 is SVGAGI. The CDR3 runs to 16 residues. CDR3 amino acids: CASSYSYGGAQETQYF. The CDR3 DNA reads TGTGCCAGCAGTTACTCCTACGGGGGGGCCCAAGAGACCCAGTACTTC.

The rearrangement uses TRBV2 and TRBJ1-2; D is undetermined. The CDR3 is 15 residues long. Germline V gene sequence: CDR1 SNHLY, CDR2 FYNNEI. Trimming took off 5 bases at V and 4 bases at J, with 17 bases between the two ends. The CDR3 is CASSKSLAEAYGYTF. The CDR3 DNA is TGTGCCAGCAGTAAGAGCTTGGCGGAAGCCTATGGCTACACCTTC.

This rearrangement joins TRBV5-4 to TRBJ2-5, with a weak D call TRBD1 (6 bases). Germline V gives CDR1 SGHNT, CDR2 YYREEE (reference sequence). The V end was cut by 4 bases, the J end by 5 bases, with 15 bases between. The CDR3 extends over 14 amino acids. The CDR3 DNA reads TGTGCCAGCAGCCCAGGGGATTCGGTTGAGACCCAGTACTTC. Residues: CASSPGDSVETQYF.

V usage is TRBV5-8 and J usage is TRBJ1-1; D remains unclear. The length of the CDR3 is 15 residues. Trimming left V 2 bases short and J 1 base short, with 12 bases between. Per germline, CDR1 SGHTS and CDR2 YDEGEE. The CDR3 loop is CASSFGVSSNTEAFF. The CDR3 bases are TGTGCCAGCAGCTTCGGGGTTAGTTCGAACACTGAAGCTTTCTTT.

The chain links TRBV6-1 to TRBJ1-1; TRBD1 matches at 8 bases. After removal of 6 bases from V and 2 bases from J, the junction contained 5 bases not matched to a gene. This CDR3 region has 14 residues. Germline assignment: CDR1 MNHNS and CDR2 SASEGT. In nucleotides, the CDR3 is TGTGCCAGCAGAATGGACAGGGAAAACACTGAAGCTTTCTTT. This sequence encodes CASRMDRENTEAFF.

The chain employs TRBV10-3 and TRBJ2-1, with TRBD2 identical over 13 bases. The V gene's germline CDR1 is ENHRY and CDR2 SYGVKD. Germline trimming cut 4 bases from V and 7 bases from J; bases unmatched to any gene: 7. The CDR3 spans 16 residues. The CDR3 loop is CAISGGLAGAGNEQFF. As DNA, the CDR3 is TGTGCCATCAGTGGAGGACTAGCGGGGGCAGGGAATGAGCAGTTCTTC.

This chain connects TRBV7-2 to TRBJ1-6; perhaps TRBD1 as D (5 bases). The ends were cut back, 1 base at V and 0 bases at J, with 10 bases in the middle. Germline lookup yields CDR1 SGHTA and CDR2 FQGNSA. This CDR3 region has 17 residues. The CDR3 spells CASSLDAGGSYNSPLHF. For the CDR3, the DNA is TGTGCCAGCAGCTTAGATGCGGGGGGCTCCTATAATTCACCCCTCCACTTT.

The rearrangement links TRBV7-2 to TRBJ1-2, with D hard to call. Germline V gives CDR1 SGHTA, CDR2 FQGNSA. The CDR3 has 15 residues. V was clipped by 0 bases and J by 3 bases, with 11 bases between them. CDR3 residues: CASSLAGDLYYGYTF. DNA of the CDR3: TGTGCCAGCAGCTTAGCCGGGGATCTTTACTATGGCTACACCTTC.

CDR3 region: CASSQDPTGVETQYF. The CDR3 coding sequence is TGTGCCAGCAGCCAAGACCCAACAGGGGTGGAGACCCAGTACTTC. This chain connects TRBV4-2 to TRBJ2-5; 7 bases are shared with TRBD1. CDR1 and CDR2 (germline): LGHNA, YNFKEQ. V shed 0 bases and J 5 bases; nucleotides not matched to a gene: 6. This CDR3 has 15 residues.

The chain has TRBV28 and TRBJ2-1, with 8 bases matching TRBD1. Germline CDR1 and CDR2: MDHEN and SYDVKM. V was clipped by 4 bases and J by 9 bases; unmatched bases: 14. This CDR3 spans 16 amino acids. This chain's CDR3 is CASSSTDRGLGFEQFF. Here the CDR3 DNA reads TGTGCCAGCAGTTCAACCGACAGGGGTTTGGGATTTGAGCAGTTCTTC. The entire variable domain, with the rest obtained from reference TRBV28 and TRBJ2-1, is as follows: DVKVTQSSRYLVKRTGEKVFLECVQDMDHENMFWYRQDPGLGLRLIYFSYDVKMKEKGDIPEGYSVSREKKERFSLILESASTNQTSMYLCASSSTDRGLGFEQFFGPGTRLTVL.

The chain combines TRBV29-1 with TRBJ2-5; possible D gene TRBD1, 5 bases. The germline gives CDR1 SQVTM, CDR2 ANQGSEA. V shed 3 bases and J shed 2 bases, with 10 bases lying between them. The CDR3 runs to 13 residues. The CDR3 DNA reads TGCAGCGTTGAGGGGCATGGGCAAGAGACCCAGTACTTC. Its translation: CSVEGHGQETQYF.